This TCR beta chain was identified during a study of lymphopenia after photon versus proton radiotherapy. The CDR3 sequence is 15 residues long. V was pared by 4 bases and J by 9 bases, with 8 bases of the junction left unmatched. CDR1 MNHEY and CDR2 SVGAGI come from the germline V gene. In the case of this clone: Its antigen is not identified.

General study results and limits: After lymphocyte nadir, photon-treated repertoires showed oligoclonal expansion, especially CD8+ Temra. A bigger post-nadir fall in TCR diversity correlated inversely with survival time in deceased patients. Only patients who died were analyzed for survival; proton advantage is unproven. Under photons, naive T cells and diversity fell while effector/memory populations rose.

Libraries were prepared by immunoSEQ multiplex PCR; TCRdb keeps only in-frame clonotypes and omits some of them. Of tens of thousands of clones detected, around 87% appear once; the ten largest clones hold approximately 10%. This specimen consisted of peripheral blood, obtained from a patient treated with proton-based radiotherapy. The chain uses TRBV6-5 and TRBJ1-6; 8 bases match TRBD1. The sequence was collected from a man older than 75 with esophageal cancer. The CDR3 loop is CASSSLAGGISPLHF. In DNA form, the CDR3 reads TGTGCCAGCAGTTCCCTGGCAGGGGGCATTTCACCCCTCCACTTT.